Below, one T cell receptor (beta chain) is given with its context. Its antigen remains unidentified. Qualities for individual bases were not recorded, and no much larger clone is one base off. Library method: the immunoSEQ multiplex PCR assay. TCRdb limited this immuneACCESS table to in-frame rearrangements with V and J called. A share of clones is missing; checked studies link under half to unresolved V genes, and the rest is unexplained. For this sample there are 120,000 or so clones; approximately 94% appear just once. The biggest ten clones account for about 3.5% of the sample. This sample is part of a study of control samples from healthy donors and cancer patients (TCRdb year 2020). Reading from cysteine to phenylalanine, the CDR3 counts 14 amino acids. The entry retains the CDR3 DNA only, 42 bases that are in frame from base 1. V loses 1 base, J loses 5 bases, and the germline ends lie 11 bases apart. According to the germline V gene, CDR1 reads SGHAT and CDR2 reads FQNNGV.

The sample comprised blood. This clonotype was sampled from a man younger than 40 in good health. The rearranged segments are TRBV11-2 and TRBJ1-2, with TRBD1 tentatively as D gene (6 bases match). The CDR3 region: CASSLGGAGYGYTF. The nucleotides are TGTGCCAGCAGCTTAGGGGGGGCTGGGTATGGCTACACCTTC.